Below are 25 T cell receptor beta chains sequenced from a single sample in a study of cytomegalovirus exposure and HLA in healthy donors. PCR used 60 Vbeta primers and 13 Jbeta primers. The method was immunoSEQ multiplex PCR; TCRdb's version includes in-frame clones alone and lacks a portion of them. Among 120,000 or so clones listed, around 72% were seen once. The sample consisted of PBMCs. These receptors came from a man aged 30 to 45 in good health and CMV-seronegative.

V usage is TRBV2 and J usage is TRBJ2-7, with D possibly TRBD2 on 7 matching bases. The ends were cut back, 3 bases at V and 6 bases at J, with 18 bases in the middle. Germline V gene data show CDR1 as SNHLY and CDR2 as FYNNEI. The CDR3 loop spans 15 amino acids. DNA for the CDR3: TGTGCCAGCAGTGAGTTAGGGGGGGGGCTTACCGAGCAGTACTTC. It yields the protein CASSELGGGLTEQYF.

Concerning this clone itself: Germline is not matched at one junction end, which may reflect a read error. The rearrangement links TRBV7-9 to TRBJ2-1; TRBD2 agrees at 7 bases. Looked up from germline, CDR1 is SEHNR and CDR2 is FQNEAQ (reference sequence). The CDR3 spans 17 residues. The CDR3 DNA reads as TGTTCCAGCAGCTTTCCTTGGGGTAGCGGGTTCTACAATGAGCAGTTCTTC. Its protein product is CSSSFPWGSGFYNEQFF.

This chain connects TRBV5-1 to TRBJ2-7, with 12 positions matching TRBD1. CDR3 size: 16 residues. V gave up 3 bases and J gave up 1 base; unmatched junction bases: 5. In germline, CDR1 is SGHRS, CDR2 YFSETQ. For the CDR3, the DNA is TGCGCCAGCAGCTCCTTGGGACAGGGGGCATCCTACGAGCAGTACTTC. Its translation is CASSSLGQGASYEQYF.

In regard to this clone: The identical CDR3 is also encoded by other nucleotide sequences in the sample. The V and J genes are TRBV7-2 and TRBJ1-1; 9 bases map to TRBD1. CDR3 size: 15 residues. The junction had 12 bases not matched to a gene; V was cut back by 9 bases and J by 4 bases. Germline-derived CDR1 and CDR2 are SGHTA and FQGNSA. The CDR3 spells CASSLGQGLGTEAFF. The DNA of the CDR3 is TGTGCCAGTAGCCTCGGACAGGGGCTAGGCACTGAAGCTTTCTTT.

The chain is built from TRBV7-9 and TRBJ2-2; a possible D gene is TRBD2 (6 bases). This CDR3 is built from 15 residues. Germline CDR1 and CDR2: SEHNR and FQNEAQ (reference sequence). The CDR3 reads CSIRRGLGVTGELFF. The DNA of the CDR3 is TGTTCCATCCGGCGGGGTTTGGGGGTCACCGGGGAGCTGTTTTTT.

This clone was detected only once. An end of the junction differs from the germline gene, which may be a read error. The chain joins TRBV7-3 to TRBJ2-5; D perhaps matches TRBD2 (5 bases). The CDR3 loop spans 14 amino acids. Germline V gene data show CDR1 as SGHTA and CDR2 as FQGTGA. CDR3 protein: CAGSLTPEGETQYF. The CDR3 bases are TGTGCCGGCAGCTTAACCCCCGAGGGAGAGACCCAGTACTTC.

V is TRBV7-9 and J is TRBJ1-2; 9 bases match TRBD1. The CDR3 is 17 residues long. J lost 4 bases, V lost 6 bases, and 15 bases had no gene match. Germline lookup yields CDR1 SEHNR and CDR2 FQNEAQ (reference sequence). CDR3 nucleotides: TGTGCCAGCAGTTTGGCTGCTTTACAGGGGGCGACCTATGGCTACACCTTC. Its translation: CASSLAALQGATYGYTF.

The chain employs TRBV6-5 and TRBJ2-2; 7 bases are shared with TRBD1. The J segment lost 4 bases and the V segment lost 6 bases, leaving 8 bases of the junction unmatched. CDR3 size: 15 residues. CDR1 MNHEY and CDR2 SVGAGI come from the germline V gene. CDR3 sequence reads: CASRPRDRFTGELFF. DNA of the CDR3: TGTGCCAGCAGGCCTCGGGACAGATTCACCGGGGAGCTGTTTTTT.

This sequence joins TRBV5-4 and TRBJ1-5, with 7 bases aligning to TRBD1. Looked up from germline, CDR1 is SGHNT and CDR2 is YYREEE (reference sequence). V was pared by 4 bases and J by 4 bases, with 5 bases of the junction left unmatched. The CDR3 extends over 14 amino acids. The CDR3 protein is CASSTTGWNQPQHF. The CDR3 nucleotides read TGTGCCAGCAGCACGACAGGGTGGAATCAGCCCCAGCATTTT. Variable domain in full (rest from reference TRBV5-4 and TRBJ1-5): ETGVTQSPTHLIKTRGQQVTLRCSSQSGHNTVSWYQQALGQGPQFIFQYYREEENGRGNFPPRFSGLQFPNYSSELNVNALELDDSALYLCASSTTGWNQPQHFGDGTRLSIL.

This chain links TRBV5-4 with TRBJ2-7, with TRBD2 matching 9 bases. The germline CDR1 and CDR2 sequences are SGHNT and YYREEE (reference sequence). Losses at the gene ends were 5 bases for V and 6 bases for J; bases not matched to a gene: 9. The CDR3 sequence is 14 residues long. CDR3 region: CASRRAGGSLEQYF. The DNA for the CDR3 is TGTGCCAGCAGACGGGCGGGGGGGTCCCTCGAGCAGTACTTC.

The V call is TRBV7-9, the J call TRBJ2-1, with 9 bases identical to TRBD1. This CDR3 comprises 16 residues. CDR1 and CDR2 from the germline V gene are SEHNR and FQNEAQ (reference sequence). V lost 5 bases, J lost 3 bases, and 8 bases stayed unmatched. The CDR3 protein is CASSPPGTGNYNEQFF. The CDR3 region has the DNA TGTGCCAGCAGCCCCCCCGGGACAGGGAACTACAATGAGCAGTTCTTC.

This chain uses TRBV5-6 with TRBJ2-2; D is unclear. The germline V gene encodes CDR1 SGHDT and CDR2 YYEEEE. The V end was cut by 1 base, the J end by 2 bases, with 9 bases between. The CDR3 length is 15 residues. CDR3 DNA: TGTGCCAGCAGCTTGTTACAGCCTAACACCGGGGAGCTGTTTTTT. It yields the protein CASSLLQPNTGELFF.

J is TRBJ2-7 and V is TRBV6-6; 7 bases agree with TRBD1. Trimming removed 0 bases from V and 2 bases from J; junction bases left unmatched: 1. The CDR3 is made up of 14 amino acids. Germline loops: CDR1 MNHNY, CDR2 SVGAGI (reference sequence). The CDR3 region is CASSYSGTAYEQYF. The CDR3 coding sequence is TGTGCCAGCAGTTACTCTGGGACAGCCTACGAGCAGTACTTC.

The gene calls are TRBV28 and TRBJ1-5; perhaps TRBD1 as D (6 bases). Trimming shortened V by 10 bases and J by 3 bases, and 19 bases separated the two germline ends. The CDR3 has 15 amino acids. CDR1 and CDR2 from the germline V gene are MDHEN and SYDVKM. CDR3 in DNA: TGTGCCACCCTTGGGGCAGGGGTGTCCAATCAGCCCCAGCATTTT. Protein: CATLGAGVSNQPQHF.

This clone showed up just a few times. This sequence joins TRBV11-2 and TRBJ2-7, with TRBD1 as a possible D gene (6 bases). Germline CDR1 is SGHAT and CDR2 is FQNNGV. Deletions cut 6 bases from V and 3 bases from J, with 15 bases between. The CDR3 consists of 14 residues. For the CDR3, the DNA is TGTGCCAGCAGTCCCCCGGGACATAACTACGAGCAGTACTTC. Its protein product is CASSPPGHNYEQYF.

The rearrangement uses TRBV6-4 and TRBJ2-1, with 9 bases lining up with TRBD1. J gave up 3 bases and V 6 bases, and 15 bases lay outside the gene matches. The CDR3 runs to 18 residues. Germline lookup yields CDR1 MRHNA and CDR2 SNTAGT. DNA for the CDR3: TGTGCCAGCAGAAACGGGACAGGGAGTACTTTGCTCTACAATGAGCAGTTCTTC. It encodes CASRNGTGSTLLYNEQFF.

The chain recombines TRBV19 with TRBJ1-6; D remains ambiguous. Trimming left V 7 bases short and J 9 bases short, with 22 bases between. Germline V gene sequence: CDR1 LNHDA, CDR2 SQIVND (reference sequence). CDR3 length equals 16 residues. This CDR3 reads CASNWAASGLSSPLHF. In DNA form, the CDR3 reads TGTGCCAGTAATTGGGCCGCGTCGGGGTTGAGTTCACCCCTCCACTTT. Full variable domain (outside the CDR3, taken from reference TRBV19 and TRBJ1-6): DGGITQSPKYLFRKEGQNVTLSCEQNLNHDAMYWYRQDPGQGLRLIYYSQIVNDFQKGDIAEGYSVSREKKESFPLTVTSAQKNPTAFYLCASNWAASGLSSPLHFGNGTRLTVT.

J is TRBJ1-1 and V is TRBV5-1; D gene uncertain. Germline V gene data show CDR1 as SGHRS and CDR2 as YFSETQ. The ends were cut back, 0 bases at V and 1 base at J, with 10 bases in the middle. This CDR3 has 15 residues. The CDR3 DNA reads TGCGCCAGCAGCTTGGATCGACGGGGGAACACTGAAGCTTTCTTT. Translated: CASSLDRRGNTEAFF.

This clone has only a few counts. V is TRBV4-3 and J is TRBJ1-2; 9 nucleotides agree with TRBD1. Germline-derived CDR1 and CDR2 are LGHNA and YSLEER. The CDR3 contains 16 residues. The trim removed 0 bases at V and 4 bases at J, leaving 6 bases unmatched. In DNA form, the CDR3 reads TGCGCCAGCAGCCAAGACTTTGCGGGACAGGGCTATGGCTACACCTTC. This gives the protein CASSQDFAGQGYGYTF.

The genes are TRBV10-2 and TRBJ1-2; 9 bases line up with TRBD1. Germline V gives CDR1 WSHSY, CDR2 SAAADI. Trimming took 6 bases from V and 4 from J; bases not matched to a gene: 6. The CDR3 is made up of 14 amino acids. CDR3 sequence reads: CASRIGTGSYGYTF. The CDR3 bases are TGCGCCAGCAGAATAGGGACAGGGAGCTATGGCTACACCTTC.

The CDR3 DNA reads TGTGCCAGCAGCTTAACTCCGGGGACTTCCTACGAGCAGTACTTC. This sequence encodes CASSLTPGTSYEQYF. The chain is built from TRBV7-2 and TRBJ2-7; D is perhaps TRBD2 (6 bases). Between the trimmed V and J ends, which lost 2 bases and 1 base, there was a span of 12 bases. The CDR3 runs 15 residues. Germline CDR1 and CDR2: SGHTA and FQGNSA.

V and J are TRBV29-1 and TRBJ1-2; D is perhaps TRBD1 (5 bases). The CDR3 covers 13 residues. The germline V gene encodes CDR1 SQVTM and CDR2 ANQGSEA. V was clipped by 4 bases and J by 4 bases, with 13 bases between them. CDR3 sequence (DNA): TGCAGCGTTGCCGGGGGGGGGAGCTATGGCTACACCTTC. Its translation is CSVAGGGSYGYTF.

The gene calls are TRBV30 and TRBJ1-2; 7 nucleotides line up with TRBD1. This CDR3 contains 13 residues. The V gene end was trimmed by 6 bases and the J gene end by 5 bases; junction bases not matched to a gene: 9. From germline, CDR1 is GTSNPN and CDR2 SVGIG (reference sequence). CDR3 region: CACIRDRPYGYTF. In DNA, the CDR3 is TGTGCCTGCATACGGGACAGACCTTATGGCTACACCTTC.

The V gene is TRBV6-5, the J gene TRBJ2-7, with D possibly being TRBD2 (5 bases). V lost 0 bases and J 7 bases, leaving 10 bases between the germline ends. This CDR3 contains 13 residues. The V gene's germline CDR1 is MNHEY and CDR2 SVGAGI. The CDR3 nucleotides are TGTGCCAGCAGTTACTCGGGGAGTCTGGAGCAGTACTTC. It translates to CASSYSGSLEQYF.

V is TRBV27 and J is TRBJ2-7, with 7 bases matching TRBD2. Looked up from germline, CDR1 is MNHEY and CDR2 is SMNVEV (reference sequence). The CDR3 contains 15 residues. Losses at the gene ends were 5 bases for V and 3 bases for J; bases not matched to a gene: 10. The CDR3: CASSDLSGVFYEQYF. In DNA form, the CDR3 reads TGTGCCAGCAGTGACCTAAGCGGGGTTTTCTACGAGCAGTACTTC.